What follows is one T cell receptor beta chain and its context. The data belong to a study of blood T cell repertoires in COVID-19. Study overall: The United States, Italy and Spain supplied acute and convalescent COVID-19 samples. Nucleic acid was either cDNA or gDNA, and it came from T cells, B-cell-depleted T cells, or PBMCs.

Profiling relied on immunoSEQ multiplex PCR, and the TCRdb table lists in-frame clones only, not all of them. The sample lists 130,000 or so clones, 80% to 90% occurring once. The CDR3 is made up of 16 amino acids. Germline CDR1 is MNHNS and CDR2 is SASEGT. The V and J ends lost 4 bases and 4 bases, in that order; junction bases with no gene match: 12. The sequence was collected from a human donor in a cohort sampled during active COVID-19. This rearrangement joins TRBV6-1 to TRBJ2-7, with TRBD2 identical over 8 bases. The material sequenced was peripheral blood. The DNA of the CDR3 is TGTGCCAGCAGTGGCGGGTTACTAGCGGTGCTATACGAGCAGTACTTC. Amino acids: CASSGGLLAVLYEQYF.